The clone carrying this T cell receptor (beta chain) was recorded at least ten times. Regarding time point: newly diagnosed GD, antithyroid drugs for less than 3 months. RNA from PBMCs was the source of the TCR library. Arm-PCR of CDR3 regions with iRepertoire HTBI primers generated TCR beta libraries. TCRdb fed the multiplex PCR reads into MiXCR, producing one record per CDR3 protein. The sample carries a few hundred thousand distinct CDR3 sequences, approximately 10% recorded once. The sample is drawn from a study of regulatory T cells in long-lasting Graves disease. The ends were cut back, 5 bases at V and 13 bases at J, with 15 bases in the middle. Germline V gives CDR1 LNHDA, CDR2 SQIVND (reference sequence). The CDR3 contains 13 residues. These data also formed part of another study, on T cells in Graves' hyperthyroidism and ophthalmopathy.

This chain joins TRBV19 and TRBJ1-6, with a possible D match to TRBD1 (5 bases). The TCR comes from a woman aged 18-29 years with Graves disease. Sequencing used peripheral blood mononuclear cells (PBMCs), obtained at new diagnosis, from a patient treated with antithyroid drugs. The CDR3 reads CASSGGPYRPLHF. The DNA for the CDR3 is TGTGCCAGTAGTGGGGGACCCTACCGTCCCCTCCACTTT.